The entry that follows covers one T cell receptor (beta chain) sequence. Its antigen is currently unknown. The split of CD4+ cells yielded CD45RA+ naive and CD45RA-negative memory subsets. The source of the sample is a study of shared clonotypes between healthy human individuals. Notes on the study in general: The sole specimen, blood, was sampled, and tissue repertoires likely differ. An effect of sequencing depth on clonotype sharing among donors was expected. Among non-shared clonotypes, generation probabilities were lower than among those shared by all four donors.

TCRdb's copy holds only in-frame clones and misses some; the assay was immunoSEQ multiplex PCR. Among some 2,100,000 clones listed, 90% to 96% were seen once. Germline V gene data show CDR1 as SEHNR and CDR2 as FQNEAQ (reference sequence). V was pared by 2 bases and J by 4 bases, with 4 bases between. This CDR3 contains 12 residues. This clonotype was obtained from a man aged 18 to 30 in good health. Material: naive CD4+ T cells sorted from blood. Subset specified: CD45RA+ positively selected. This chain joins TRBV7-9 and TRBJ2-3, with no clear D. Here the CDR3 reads CASSLNSDTQYF. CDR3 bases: TGTGCCAGCAGCTTAAATTCAGATACGCAGTATTTT.